Presented here are 17 T cell receptor beta chains from one specimen sequenced in a study of cytotoxic CD8 clonotypes in ibrutinib-treated CLL. Here immunoSEQ multiplex PCR was the method, and the copy in TCRdb shows in-frame clones only, minus some. The table lists 35,000 to 45,000 clones, about 70% of them singletons, with approximately 15% in the top ten. The sequenced sample was PBMCs, obtained after 12 months of ibrutinib treatment. All receptors derive from a human donor with chronic lymphocytic leukemia.

The V call is TRBV9, the J call TRBJ2-3, with D possibly TRBD2 on 5 matching bases. The V end lost 4 bases, the J end lost 0 bases, and 9 bases lay between the germline ends. Germline CDR1 is SGDLS and CDR2 is YYNGEE. CDR3 length equals 14 residues. The CDR3 coding sequence is TGTGCCAGCAGCCCCGGAGGTAGCACAGATACGCAGTATTTT. The encoded protein is CASSPGGSTDTQYF.

The chain employs TRBV6-5 and TRBJ1-5; 7 positions match TRBD1. V gave up 6 bases and J gave up 4 bases; unmatched junction bases: 3. This CDR3 contains 13 residues. The germline gives CDR1 MNHEY, CDR2 SVGAGI. CDR3 amino acids: CASRRDRNQPQHF. Written as DNA, the CDR3 is TGTGCCAGCAGGCGGGACAGAAATCAGCCCCAGCATTTT.

This clone appeared once. The chain is built from TRBV5-4 and TRBJ1-6; no reliable D call. The V and J ends lost 0 bases and 8 bases respectively, with 3 bases between them. Germline V gives CDR1 SGHNT, CDR2 YYREEE (reference sequence). This CDR3 is 12 amino acids long. CDR3 protein: CASSLDHSPLHF. CDR3 DNA sequence: TGTGCCAGCAGCTTGGATCATTCACCCCTCCACTTT.

A few counts support this clone. The rearrangement links TRBV18 to TRBJ1-1; D not certain. Germline CDR1 KGHSH, CDR2 LQKENI. Trimming shortened V by 3 bases and J by 1 base, and 15 bases separated the two germline ends. There are 16 residues in the CDR3. The CDR3: CASSPTTVATNTEAFF. In DNA, the CDR3 is TGTGCCAGCTCACCGACCACGGTGGCGACGAACACTGAAGCTTTCTTT.

Only a few counts were recorded for this clone. The CDR3 nucleotides read TGCGCCAGCAGCTTGGGTTCATCGGAGACCCAGTACTTC. It codes for CASSLGSSETQYF. This chain links TRBV5-1 with TRBJ2-5; D uncertain. Germline V gene lookup returns CDR1 SGHRS and CDR2 YFSETQ. The CDR3 is made up of 13 amino acids. Deletions cut 0 bases from V and 5 bases from J, with 8 bases between. Together with reference TRBV5-1 and TRBJ2-5, the CDR3 gives the full variable domain: KAGVTQTPRYLIKTRGQQVTLSCSPISGHRSVSWYQQTPGQGLQFLFEYFSETQRNKGNFPGRFSGRQFSNSRSEMNVSTLELGDSALYLCASSLGSSETQYFGPGTRLLVL.

This clone has only a few counts. V and J are TRBV21-1 and TRBJ1-5; TRBD1 was called by the table and not checked on the DNA. TRBV21-1 is recorded as a pseudogene. The CDR3 is 17 amino acids. The CDR3 bases are TGTGCCAGCAGCAAACGAGGAGGACAGGCTAACGTACAGCCCCAGCATTTT. This translates into CASSKRGGQANVQPQHF.

V is TRBV19 and J is TRBJ2-1; the D gene is possibly TRBD2 (6 bases). Germline CDR1 reads LNHDA; CDR2 reads SQIVND (reference sequence). This CDR3 is 17 amino acids long. Trimming took 10 bases from V and 1 from J, leaving 23 bases between them. CDR3 in amino acids: CATEKGLVGGSYNEQFF. CDR3 coding DNA: TGTGCCACTGAAAAGGGGCTTGTCGGGGGATCCTACAATGAGCAGTTCTTC.

This sequence joins TRBV2 and TRBJ1-5; D not certain. V lost 3 bases to trimming and J lost 0 bases, with 6 bases between them. This CDR3 comprises 14 residues. Per the germline V gene, CDR1 is SNHLY and CDR2 is FYNNEI. This chain's CDR3 is CASSDSYSNQPQHF. CDR3 nucleotides: TGTGCCAGCAGTGACAGTTATAGCAATCAGCCCCAGCATTTT.

The genes are TRBV18 and TRBJ1-1; D might be TRBD1 (5 bases). The CDR3 runs to 12 residues. V lost 3 bases and J lost 3, with 5 bases in between. The germline V gene has CDR1 KGHSH and CDR2 LQKENI. The CDR3 here is CASSPTDTEAFF. The CDR3 DNA sequence: TGTGCCAGCTCACCGACAGACACTGAAGCTTTCTTT.

This clone was seen once. This rearrangement joins TRBV28 to TRBJ1-5; D remains ambiguous. V dropped 6 bases and J dropped 4 bases, with 10 bases sitting between them. Germline CDR1 is MDHEN and CDR2 is SYDVKM. The CDR3 runs 13 residues. CDR3 nucleotide sequence: TGTGCCAGCAGGTGGACCCATAATCAGCCCCAGCATTTT. Residues: CASRWTHNQPQHF.

This chain links TRBV7-8 with TRBJ2-4; TRBD2 aligns across 12 bases. The junction had 11 bases not matched to a gene; V was cut back by 3 bases and J by 2 bases. The CDR3 runs 19 residues. Germline CDR1 and CDR2: SGHVS and FQNEAQ. The CDR3 DNA is TGTGCCAGCAGCTTTAGTTTGCTAGCGGGAGGGCCCTCCAAAAACATTCAGTACTTC. Translated, it gives CASSFSLLAGGPSKNIQYF.

This sequence joins TRBV5-1 and TRBJ2-2, with D possibly TRBD1 on 6 matching bases. Germline lookup yields CDR1 SGHRS and CDR2 YFSETQ. V gave up 7 bases and J gave up 2 bases, with 15 bases separating them. The CDR3 extends over 15 amino acids. The CDR3 region has the DNA TGCGCCAGCGAGCGTACCGGGACAAACACCGGGGAGCTGTTTTTT. The encoded protein is CASERTGTNTGELFF.

The chain joins TRBV7-2 to TRBJ2-3, with TRBD2 matching 11 bases. The CDR3 extends over 18 amino acids. Germline V lookup: CDR1 SGHTA, CDR2 FQGNSA. Trimming cost V 5 bases and J 2 bases; bases outside gene matches: 12. CDR3 nucleotides: TGTGCCAGCAGCGCAATAGGGACTAGCGGATATTACACAGATACGCAGTATTTT. Translating gives CASSAIGTSGYYTDTQYF.

The chain couples TRBV16 to TRBJ2-3; D is perhaps TRBD1 or TRBD2 (5 bases each). Deletions cut 3 bases from V and 0 bases from J, with 10 bases between. This CDR3 has 15 residues. Germline loops: CDR1 KGHSY, CDR2 FQNENV. The chain's CDR3 is CASSQGTTSTDTQYF. The CDR3, as DNA: TGTGCCAGCAGCCAGGGGACGACTAGCACAGATACGCAGTATTTT. Complete variable domain (other parts from reference TRBV16 and TRBJ2-3): GEEVAQTPKHLVRGEGQKAKLYCAPIKGHSYVFWYQQVLKNEFKFLISFQNENVFDETGMPKERFSAKCLPNSPCSLEIQATKLEDSAVYFCASSQGTTSTDTQYFGPGTRLTVL.

This clone was picked up one time. The V call is TRBV30, the J call TRBJ2-1; a weak D match, TRBD2 (7 bases). Germline V gene lookup returns CDR1 GTSNPN and CDR2 SVGIG (reference sequence). V lost 2 bases to trimming and J lost 5 bases, with 22 bases between them. This CDR3 region has 17 residues. This chain's CDR3 is CAWSPPPRGGGNNEQFF. CDR3 DNA: TGTGCCTGGAGTCCACCCCCCCGGGGAGGGGGTAACAATGAGCAGTTCTTC. Full variable domain (rest looked up from reference TRBV30 and TRBJ2-1): SQTIHQWPATLVQPVGSPLSLECTVEGTSNPNLYWYRQAAGRGLQLLFYSVGIGQISSEVPQNLSASRPQDRQFILSSKKLLLSDSGFYLCAWSPPPRGGGNNEQFFGPGTRLTVL.

V usage is TRBV2 and J usage is TRBJ1-1, with 7 bases fitting TRBD1. The V and J ends lost 5 bases and 1 base, in that order; junction bases with no gene match: 10. The CDR3 is 16 amino acids. CDR1 is SNHLY and CDR2 is FYNNEI in the germline V gene. The CDR3 here is CASSKDQGGANTEAFF. CDR3 sequence (DNA): TGTGCCAGCAGTAAGGATCAGGGGGGGGCGAACACTGAAGCTTTCTTT.

This clone appeared a few times. The V and J genes are TRBV10-2 and TRBJ1-2, with 11 positions matching TRBD1. The germline V gene has CDR1 WSHSY and CDR2 SAAADI. J gave up 5 bases and V 6 bases, and 8 bases lay outside the gene matches. There are 15 residues in the CDR3. DNA of the CDR3: TGCGCCAGCAGACAAGGACAGGGGGCGGATTATGGCTACACCTTC. It specifies CASRQGQGADYGYTF.